This T cell receptor beta chain emerged from a study of blood T cell repertoires in COVID-19. Overall study context: Samples representing acute and convalescent COVID-19 were sourced from the United States, Italy and Spain.

The V gene lost 2 bases and the J gene lost 1 base, with 12 bases spanning the gap. There are 16 residues in the CDR3. Germline V gives CDR1 MNHEY, CDR2 SMNVEV (reference sequence). In the original processing: From reference gene primer amplification, estimates of nucleated cell counts were derived. Some clones are missing from TCRdb's copy, which holds only in-frame ones; the method was immunoSEQ multiplex PCR. From that table come the V and J calls and clone size; the DNA was used to work out D and trimming. The profile shows roughly 100,000 clones, roughly nine tenths of them singletons. This TCR was sampled from a man aged 50 to 60 with acute or convalescent COVID-19. What was sequenced was peripheral blood. V usage is TRBV27 and J usage is TRBJ1-5; D call uncertain. As DNA, the CDR3 is TGTGCCAGCAGTTTAAGTTCAGACAACAGCAATCAGCCCCAGCATTTT. Translation: CASSLSSDNSNQPQHF.